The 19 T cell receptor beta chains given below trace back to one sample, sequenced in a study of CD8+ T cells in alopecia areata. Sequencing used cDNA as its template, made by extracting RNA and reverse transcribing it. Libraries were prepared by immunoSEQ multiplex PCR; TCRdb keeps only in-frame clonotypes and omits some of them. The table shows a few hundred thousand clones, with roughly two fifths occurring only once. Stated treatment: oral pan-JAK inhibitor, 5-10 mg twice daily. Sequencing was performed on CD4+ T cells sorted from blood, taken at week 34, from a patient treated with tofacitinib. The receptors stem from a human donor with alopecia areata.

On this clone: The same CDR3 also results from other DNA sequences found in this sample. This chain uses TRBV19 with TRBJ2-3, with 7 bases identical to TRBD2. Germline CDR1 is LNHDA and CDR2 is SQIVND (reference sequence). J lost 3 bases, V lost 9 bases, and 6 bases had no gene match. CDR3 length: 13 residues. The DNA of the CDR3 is TGTGCCAGCGGGGAGGGAGGGACAGATACGCAGTATTTT. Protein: CASGEGGTDTQYF.

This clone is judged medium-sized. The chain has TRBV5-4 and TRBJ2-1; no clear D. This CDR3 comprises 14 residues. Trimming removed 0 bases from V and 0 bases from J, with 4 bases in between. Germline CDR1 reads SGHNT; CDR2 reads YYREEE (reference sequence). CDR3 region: CASSLDYSYNEQFF. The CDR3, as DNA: TGTGCCAGCAGCTTGGACTACTCCTACAATGAGCAGTTCTTC.

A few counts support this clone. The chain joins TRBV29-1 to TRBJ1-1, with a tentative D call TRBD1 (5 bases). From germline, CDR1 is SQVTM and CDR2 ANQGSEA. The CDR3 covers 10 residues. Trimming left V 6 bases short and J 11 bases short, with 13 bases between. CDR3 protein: CSVQGVRAFF. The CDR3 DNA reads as TGCAGCGTCCAAGGGGTTAGGGCTTTCTTT.

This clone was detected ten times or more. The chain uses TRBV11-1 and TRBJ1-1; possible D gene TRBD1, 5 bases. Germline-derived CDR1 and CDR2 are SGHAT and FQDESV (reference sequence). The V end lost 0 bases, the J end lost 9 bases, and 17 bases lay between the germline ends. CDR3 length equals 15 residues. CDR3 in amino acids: CASSLAPGPEQKAFF. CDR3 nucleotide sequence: TGTGCCAGCAGCTTAGCGCCAGGGCCTGAACAAAAAGCTTTCTTT. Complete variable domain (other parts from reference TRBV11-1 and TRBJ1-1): EAEVAQSPRYKITEKSQAVAFWCDPISGHATLYWYRQILGQGPELLVQFQDESVVDDSQLPKDRFSAERLKGVDSTLKIQPAELGDSAMYLCASSLAPGPEQKAFFGQGTRLTVV.

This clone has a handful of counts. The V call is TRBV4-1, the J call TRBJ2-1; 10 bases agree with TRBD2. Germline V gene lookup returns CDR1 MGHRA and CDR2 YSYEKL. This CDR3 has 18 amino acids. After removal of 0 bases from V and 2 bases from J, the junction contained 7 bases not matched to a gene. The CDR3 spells CASSQDFLAGGTYNEQFF. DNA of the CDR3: TGCGCCAGCAGCCAAGACTTCTTAGCGGGAGGAACCTACAATGAGCAGTTCTTC.

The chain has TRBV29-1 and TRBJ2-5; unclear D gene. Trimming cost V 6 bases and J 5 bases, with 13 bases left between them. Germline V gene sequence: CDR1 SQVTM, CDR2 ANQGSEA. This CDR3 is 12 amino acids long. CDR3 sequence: CSVTLIGETQYF. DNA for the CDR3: TGCAGCGTCACACTAATCGGGGAGACCCAGTACTTC.

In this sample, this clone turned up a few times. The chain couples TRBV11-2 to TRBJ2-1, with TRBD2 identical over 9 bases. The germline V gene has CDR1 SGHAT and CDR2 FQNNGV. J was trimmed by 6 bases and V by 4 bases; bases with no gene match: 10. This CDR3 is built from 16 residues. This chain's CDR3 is CASSYLTSGGGNEQFF. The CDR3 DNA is TGTGCCAGCAGCTACCTGACTAGCGGCGGGGGCAATGAGCAGTTCTTC.

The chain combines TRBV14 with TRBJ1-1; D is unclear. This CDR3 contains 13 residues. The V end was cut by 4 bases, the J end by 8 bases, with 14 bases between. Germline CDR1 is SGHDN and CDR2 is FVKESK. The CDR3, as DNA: TGTGCCAGCAGCCCCCGCCGACTGGGAGAAGCTTTCTTT. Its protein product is CASSPRRLGEAFF.

In DNA form, the CDR3 reads TGTGCCTGGAGTACCGGGGACAGGATCAGCACAGATACGCAGTATTTT. Translating gives CAWSTGDRISTDTQYF. The chain is built from TRBV30 and TRBJ2-3; 8 positions match TRBD1. Germline trimming cut 2 bases from V and 0 bases from J; bases unmatched to any gene: 7. Germline CDR1 is GTSNPN and CDR2 is SVGIG (reference sequence). This CDR3 spans 16 amino acids.

CDR3 residues: CAWWTRGGTQYF. CDR3 DNA sequence: TGTGCCTGGTGGACTAGGGGTGGGACCCAGTACTTC. V is TRBV30 and J is TRBJ2-5; TRBD2 matches at 7 bases. V gave up 5 bases and J gave up 7 bases; unmatched junction bases: 7. This CDR3 contains 12 residues. Germline V gives CDR1 GTSNPN, CDR2 SVGIG (reference sequence).

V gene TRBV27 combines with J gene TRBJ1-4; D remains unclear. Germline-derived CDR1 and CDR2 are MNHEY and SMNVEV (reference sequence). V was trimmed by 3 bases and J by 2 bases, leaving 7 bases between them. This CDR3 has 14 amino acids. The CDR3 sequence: CASSFRLTNEKLFF. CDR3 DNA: TGTGCCAGCAGTTTCCGATTGACTAATGAAAAACTGTTTTTT. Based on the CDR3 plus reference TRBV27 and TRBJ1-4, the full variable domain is EAQVTQNPRYLITVTGKKLTVTCSQNMNHEYMSWYRQDPGLGLRQIYYSMNVEVTDKGDVPEGYKVSRKEKRNFPLILESPSPNQTSLYFCASSFRLTNEKLFFGSGTQLSVL.

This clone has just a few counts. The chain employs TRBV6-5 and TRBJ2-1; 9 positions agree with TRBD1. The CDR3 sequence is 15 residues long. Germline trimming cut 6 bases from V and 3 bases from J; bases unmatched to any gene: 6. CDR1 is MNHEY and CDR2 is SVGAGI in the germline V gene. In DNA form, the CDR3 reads TGTGCCAGCAGAGTACAGGGGGCTAACTACAATGAGCAGTTCTTC. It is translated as CASRVQGANYNEQFF.

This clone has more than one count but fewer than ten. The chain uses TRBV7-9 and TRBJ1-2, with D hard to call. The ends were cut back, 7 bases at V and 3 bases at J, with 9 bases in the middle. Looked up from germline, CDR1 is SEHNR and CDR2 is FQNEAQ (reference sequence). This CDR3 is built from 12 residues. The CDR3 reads CASTPGHYGYTF. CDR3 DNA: TGTGCCAGCACCCCAGGCCACTATGGCTACACCTTC.

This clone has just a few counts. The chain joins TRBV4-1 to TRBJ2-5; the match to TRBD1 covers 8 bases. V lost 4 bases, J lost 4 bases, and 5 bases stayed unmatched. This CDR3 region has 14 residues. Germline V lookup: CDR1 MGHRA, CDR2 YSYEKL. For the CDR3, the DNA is TGCGCCAGCAGCCGCGACAGGGGAGGAGAGACCCAGTACTTC. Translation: CASSRDRGGETQYF.

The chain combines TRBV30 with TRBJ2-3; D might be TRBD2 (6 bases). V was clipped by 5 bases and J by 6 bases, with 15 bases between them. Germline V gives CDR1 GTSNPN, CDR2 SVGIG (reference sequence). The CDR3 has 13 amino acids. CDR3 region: CAWSGGRSDTQYF. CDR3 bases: TGTGCCTGGTCCGGGGGAAGGTCCGATACGCAGTATTTT. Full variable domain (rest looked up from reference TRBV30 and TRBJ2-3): SQTIHQWPATLVQPVGSPLSLECTVEGTSNPNLYWYRQAAGRGLQLLFYSVGIGQISSEVPQNLSASRPQDRQFILSSKKLLLSDSGFYLCAWSGGRSDTQYFGPGTRLTVL.

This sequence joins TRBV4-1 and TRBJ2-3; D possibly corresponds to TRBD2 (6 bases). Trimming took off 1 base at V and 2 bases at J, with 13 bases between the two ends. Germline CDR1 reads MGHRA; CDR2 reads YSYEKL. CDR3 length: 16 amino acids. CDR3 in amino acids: CASSQGNSGLTDTQYF. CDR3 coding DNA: TGCGCCAGCAGCCAAGGAAATAGCGGCCTCACAGATACGCAGTATTTT.

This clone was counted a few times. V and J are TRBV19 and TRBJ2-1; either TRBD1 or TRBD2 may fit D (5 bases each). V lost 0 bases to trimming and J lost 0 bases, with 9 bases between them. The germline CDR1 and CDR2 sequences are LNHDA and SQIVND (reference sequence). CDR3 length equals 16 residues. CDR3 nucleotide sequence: TGTGCCAGTAGTATAGAGGCAGGGAGCTCCTACAATGAGCAGTTCTTC. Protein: CASSIEAGSSYNEQFF.

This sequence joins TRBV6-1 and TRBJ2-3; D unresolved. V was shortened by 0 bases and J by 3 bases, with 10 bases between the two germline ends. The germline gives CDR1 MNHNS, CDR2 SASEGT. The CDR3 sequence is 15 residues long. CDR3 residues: CASSEARGGTDTQYF. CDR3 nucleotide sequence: TGTGCCAGCAGTGAAGCTAGAGGTGGGACAGATACGCAGTATTTT.

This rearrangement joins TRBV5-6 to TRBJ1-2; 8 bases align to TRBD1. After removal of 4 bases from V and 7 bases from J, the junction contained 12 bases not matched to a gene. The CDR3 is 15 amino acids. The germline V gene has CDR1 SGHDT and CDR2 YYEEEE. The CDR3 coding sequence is TGTGCCAGCAGCATACTTGGGACAGGAGATCGTGGCTACACCTTC. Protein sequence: CASSILGTGDRGYTF.